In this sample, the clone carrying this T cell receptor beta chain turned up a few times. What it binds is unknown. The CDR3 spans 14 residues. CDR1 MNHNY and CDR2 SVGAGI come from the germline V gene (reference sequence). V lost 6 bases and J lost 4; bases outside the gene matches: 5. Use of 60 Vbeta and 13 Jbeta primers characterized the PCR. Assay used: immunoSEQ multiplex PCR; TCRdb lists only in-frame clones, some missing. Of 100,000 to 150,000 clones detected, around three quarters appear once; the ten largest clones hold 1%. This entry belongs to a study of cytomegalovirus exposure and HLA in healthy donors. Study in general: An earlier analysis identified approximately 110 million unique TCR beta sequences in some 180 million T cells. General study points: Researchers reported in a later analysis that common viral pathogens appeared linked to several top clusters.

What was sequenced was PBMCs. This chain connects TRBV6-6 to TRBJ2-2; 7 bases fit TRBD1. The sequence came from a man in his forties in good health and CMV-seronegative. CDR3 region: CASRADRVTGELFF. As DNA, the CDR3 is TGTGCCAGCAGGGCCGACAGGGTCACCGGGGAGCTGTTTTTT.